Each of the 22 T cell receptor beta chains below was sequenced from the same sample in a study of identical twins. A single record per CDR3 protein comes from TCRdb applying MiXCR to the 5' RACE reads. The data contain 200,000 or so distinct CDR3 sequences, more than 15% of them singletons. The same specimen was also included in a second study, on T cells expressing NK-cell markers.

Sequencing was carried out using CD8+ T cells sorted from blood. Every receptor here comes from a woman in her late teens or twenties in good health.

This clonotype was counted a few times. J is TRBJ2-1 and V is TRBV9, with TRBD1 as a possible D gene (5 bases). CDR1 is SGDLS and CDR2 is YYNGEE in the germline V gene. CDR3 size: 17 residues. The germline V and J ends were trimmed by 0 bases and 8 bases, with 21 bases remaining between them. The CDR3 spells CASSVGYRLPGFDEQFF. In DNA, the CDR3 is TGTGCCAGCAGCGTAGGGTACAGGTTGCCCGGGTTCGATGAGCAGTTCTTC. The entire variable domain, with the rest obtained from reference TRBV9 and TRBJ2-1, is as follows: DSGVTQTPKHLITATGQRVTLRCSPRSGDLSVYWYQQSLDQGLQFLIQYYNGEERAKGNILERFSAQQFPDLHSELNLSSLELGDSALYFCASSVGYRLPGFDEQFFGPGTRLTVL.

In this sample, this clonotype turned up a few times. V usage is TRBV7-9 and J usage is TRBJ1-3; 8 bases align to TRBD1. J lost 4 bases, V lost 5 bases, and 4 bases had no gene match. The CDR3 runs to 14 residues. Germline CDR1 SEHNR, CDR2 FQNEAQ (reference sequence). The CDR3 is CASSDRGAGNTIYF. In DNA form, the CDR3 reads TGTGCCAGCAGCGACAGGGGAGCCGGAAACACCATATATTTT.

In this sample, this clonotype turned up a few times. The chain recombines TRBV6-6 with TRBJ2-2; D is unresolved. The germline gives CDR1 MNHNY, CDR2 SVGAGI (reference sequence). The CDR3 totals 13 residues. Trimming removed 5 bases from V and 7 bases from J, with 11 bases in between. This CDR3 is CASSPDWGGELFF. The CDR3 DNA reads as TGTGCCAGCAGTCCCGACTGGGGCGGGGAGCTGTTTTTT.

The chain is built from TRBV7-9 and TRBJ2-5, with unresolved D. The V gene lost 3 bases and the J gene lost 4 bases, with 9 bases spanning the gap. The CDR3 runs to 13 residues. Germline CDR1 and CDR2: SEHNR and FQNEAQ (reference sequence). CDR3 amino acids: CASSFVARETQYF. The CDR3 DNA follows: TGTGCCAGCAGCTTCGTGGCACGAGAGACCCAGTACTTC.

This clonotype showed up just once. V and J are TRBV3-1 and TRBJ2-3; tentative D call: TRBD1 (5 bases). This CDR3 has 15 amino acids. The V and J ends lost 3 bases and 1 base respectively, with 11 bases between them. From germline, CDR1 is LGHDT and CDR2 YNNKEL (reference sequence). Written as DNA, the CDR3 is TGTGCCAGCAGCCACAGGCAGGGTGGCACAGATACGCAGTATTTT. It translates to CASSHRQGGTDTQYF.

CDR3 nucleotides: TGTGCCAGCAGTTTTACGGATTCCAATGAGCAGTTCTTC. The encoded protein is CASSFTDSNEQFF. The rearrangement links TRBV12-3 or TRBV12-4 to TRBJ2-1; D is unclear. The CDR3 loop spans 13 amino acids. V shed 3 bases and J shed 6 bases, with 9 bases lying between them.

The chain carries TRBV13 and TRBJ1-1; 9 bases match TRBD1. From germline, CDR1 is PRHDT and CDR2 FYEKMQ (reference sequence). The CDR3 has 15 amino acids. Trimming removed 5 bases from V and 5 bases from J; junction bases left unmatched: 9. The CDR3 spells CASSPLGQGRTEAFF. The CDR3 region has the DNA TGTGCCAGCAGCCCGTTAGGACAGGGGAGGACTGAAGCTTTCTTT.

The table lists this clonotype with a few counts. V gene TRBV27 combines with J gene TRBJ2-5, with TRBD1 identical over 7 bases. Trimming cost V 2 bases and J 10 bases; bases outside gene matches: 7. This CDR3 spans 13 amino acids. Germline CDR1 MNHEY, CDR2 SMNVEV (reference sequence). The CDR3 region has the DNA TGTGCCAGCAGTTTAGGTGCAGGGGGTCTCCAGTACTTC. It specifies CASSLGAGGLQYF.

CDR3 residues: CASSLTLRDRVIYEQYF. CDR3 coding DNA: TGTGCCAGCAGTTTAACGCTCCGGGACAGGGTTATATACGAGCAGTACTTC. The chain is built from TRBV27 and TRBJ2-7, with 9 bases matching TRBD1. The J segment lost 4 bases and the V segment lost 2 bases, leaving 12 bases of the junction unmatched. This CDR3 has 17 amino acids. Germline CDR1 MNHEY, CDR2 SMNVEV (reference sequence).

The chain uses TRBV5-1 and TRBJ2-3; no reliable D call. Trimming left V 0 bases short and J 2 bases short, with 16 bases between. This CDR3 spans 17 amino acids. CDR1 and CDR2 (germline): SGHRS, YFSETQ. CDR3 bases: TGCGCCAGCAGCTTGGCCGCGGAGCAACTAACCACAGATACGCAGTATTTT. Amino acids: CASSLAAEQLTTDTQYF.

There are many counts of this clonotype. The chain couples TRBV3-1 to TRBJ2-2; 8 bases align to TRBD2. After removal of 2 bases from V and 1 base from J, the junction contained 0 bases not matched to a gene. This CDR3 comprises 15 residues. Germline V gives CDR1 LGHDT, CDR2 YNNKEL (reference sequence). DNA for the CDR3: TGTGCCAGCAGCCAAACTAGCGGGAACACCGGGGAGCTGTTTTTT. Translating gives CASSQTSGNTGELFF.

The chain recombines TRBV20-1 with TRBJ2-1; D uncertain. CDR1 is DFQATT and CDR2 is SNEGSKA in the germline V gene (reference sequence). The CDR3 totals 13 residues. The germline V and J ends were trimmed by 5 bases and 3 bases, with 11 bases remaining between them. The CDR3 sequence: CSAPRTDYNEQFF. In nucleotides, the CDR3 is TGCAGTGCTCCCCGAACGGACTACAATGAGCAGTTCTTC.

This clonotype came up many times. The rearrangement joins TRBV4-3 to TRBJ2-1; 9 nucleotides align to TRBD2. This CDR3 region has 15 residues. Trimming at V came to 1 base and at J to 9 bases, leaving 7 bases not matched to a gene. Germline V gene data show CDR1 as LGHNA and CDR2 as YSLEER. CDR3 in DNA: TGCGCCAGCAGCCAAGCGGTATTAGCGGGAGTTGAGCAGTTCTTC. This translates into CASSQAVLAGVEQFF.

The V gene is TRBV6-5, the J gene TRBJ1-2; TRBD1 matches 8 bases. Per germline, CDR1 MNHEY and CDR2 SVGAGI. The CDR3 covers 17 residues. Unmatched junction bases numbered 16, after V lost 4 bases and J lost 6 bases. The CDR3 bases are TGTGCCAGCAGTTTTATGGACAGGGTATTAGCTCTCCATGGCTACACCTTC. Its protein product is CASSFMDRVLALHGYTF.

The chain recombines TRBV12-3 or TRBV12-4 with TRBJ1-1; a weak D match, TRBD1 (5 bases). Trimming took 4 bases from V and 4 from J, leaving 10 bases between them. The CDR3 is 13 amino acids. DNA for the CDR3: TGTGCCAGCAGTTCCGACGGGGCCACTGAAGCTTTCTTT. Amino acid sequence: CASSSDGATEAFF.

The gene calls are TRBV7-9 and TRBJ2-1, with a possible D match to TRBD2 (6 bases). The CDR3 is 14 residues long. Germline V CDR1 and CDR2: SEHNR, FQNEAQ (reference sequence). V lost 5 bases, J lost 6 bases, and 14 bases lay in between. Here the CDR3 reads CASSAGLIINEQFF. The CDR3 DNA sequence: TGTGCCAGCAGCGCGGGACTGATCATCAATGAGCAGTTCTTC.

This clonotype was seen a handful of times. This sequence joins TRBV27 and TRBJ1-1, with unresolved D. Trimming removed 2 bases at V and 6 bases at J, with 13 bases between. Germline assignment: CDR1 MNHEY and CDR2 SMNVEV (reference sequence). The CDR3 is 14 residues long. The chain's CDR3 is CASSLSATGAEAFF. The CDR3 DNA follows: TGTGCCAGCAGTTTAAGTGCCACGGGAGCTGAAGCTTTCTTT.

In its sample, this clonotype was seen a few times. The J gene is TRBJ2-1, the V gene TRBV3-1; 8 bases match TRBD2. The germline gives CDR1 LGHDT, CDR2 YNNKEL (reference sequence). The V segment lost 6 bases and the J segment 6 bases; nucleotides outside the gene matches: 10. This CDR3 has 15 residues. CDR3 nucleotide sequence: TGTGCCAGCAGGTATCTAGCGGGCGCGAGCAATGAGCAGTTCTTC. As protein: CASRYLAGASNEQFF.

The gene calls are TRBV15 and TRBJ2-1; 10 positions match TRBD2. The length of the CDR3 is 17 residues. CDR1 and CDR2 from the germline V gene are LNHNV and YYDKDF (reference sequence). V trimming: 2 bases; J trimming: 8 bases; junction bases outside the gene matches: 12. CDR3 DNA sequence: TGTGCCACCAGCAGACTTCCGCCAGCGGGAGGGGGTCATGAGCAGTTCTTC. It encodes CATSRLPPAGGGHEQFF.

The gene calls are TRBV9 and TRBJ2-7, with TRBD2 matching over 10 bases. The CDR3 has 16 residues. Germline-derived CDR1 and CDR2 are SGDLS and YYNGEE. Losses at the gene ends were 0 bases for V and 3 bases for J; bases not matched to a gene: 6. CDR3 sequence reads: CASSVAASGGFYEQYF. Here the CDR3 DNA reads TGTGCCAGCAGCGTAGCTGCTAGCGGGGGATTCTACGAGCAGTACTTC.

The rearrangement uses TRBV7-2 and TRBJ2-7, with 11 positions matching TRBD2. J gave up 0 bases and V 5 bases, and 6 bases lay outside the gene matches. The CDR3 spans 16 residues. Germline lookup yields CDR1 SGHTA and CDR2 FQGNSA. The CDR3 sequence: CASSDRLAGYSYEQYF. As DNA, the CDR3 is TGTGCCAGCAGCGATAGACTAGCGGGATACTCCTACGAGCAGTACTTC.

The V call is TRBV30, the J call TRBJ1-5; perhaps TRBD1 as D (6 bases). The ends were cut back, 2 bases at V and 3 bases at J, with 14 bases in the middle. The CDR3 has 15 amino acids. Germline CDR1 is GTSNPN and CDR2 is SVGIG (reference sequence). This CDR3 reads CAWSSLGANNQPQHF. DNA of the CDR3: TGTGCCTGGAGTTCCTTGGGGGCCAACAATCAGCCCCAGCATTTT.